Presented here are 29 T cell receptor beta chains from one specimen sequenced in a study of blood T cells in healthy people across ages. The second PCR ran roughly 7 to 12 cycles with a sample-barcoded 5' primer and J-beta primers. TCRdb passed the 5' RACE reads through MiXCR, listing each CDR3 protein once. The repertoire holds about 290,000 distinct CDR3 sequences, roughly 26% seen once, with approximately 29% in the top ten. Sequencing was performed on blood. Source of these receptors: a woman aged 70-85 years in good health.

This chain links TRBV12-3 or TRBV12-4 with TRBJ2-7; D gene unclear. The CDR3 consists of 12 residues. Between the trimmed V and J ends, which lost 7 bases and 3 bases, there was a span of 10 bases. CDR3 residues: CASTYSIYEQYF. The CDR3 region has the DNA TGTGCCAGCACTTACTCCATCTACGAGCAGTACTTC.

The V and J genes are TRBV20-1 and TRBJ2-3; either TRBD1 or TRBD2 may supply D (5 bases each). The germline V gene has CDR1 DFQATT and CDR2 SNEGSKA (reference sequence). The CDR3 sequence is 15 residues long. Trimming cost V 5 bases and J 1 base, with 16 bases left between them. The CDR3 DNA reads TGCAGTGCTGCCAGGGCGGGTTCCGGCACAGATACGCAGTATTTT. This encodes CSAARAGSGTDTQYF.

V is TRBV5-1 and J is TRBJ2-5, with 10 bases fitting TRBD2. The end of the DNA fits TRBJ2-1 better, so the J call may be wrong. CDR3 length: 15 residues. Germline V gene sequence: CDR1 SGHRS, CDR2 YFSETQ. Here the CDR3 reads CASSPLAGAGDEQFF. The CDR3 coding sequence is TGCGCCAGCAGCCCTCTAGCGGGGGCGGGGGATGAGCAGTTCTTC.

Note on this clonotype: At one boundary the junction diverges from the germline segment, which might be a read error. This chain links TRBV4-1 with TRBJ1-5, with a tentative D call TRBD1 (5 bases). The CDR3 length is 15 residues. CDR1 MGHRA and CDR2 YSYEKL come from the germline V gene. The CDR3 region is CVSSQVQQGYQPQHF. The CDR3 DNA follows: TGCGTCAGCAGCCAAGTCCAGCAGGGATATCAGCCCCAGCATTTT.

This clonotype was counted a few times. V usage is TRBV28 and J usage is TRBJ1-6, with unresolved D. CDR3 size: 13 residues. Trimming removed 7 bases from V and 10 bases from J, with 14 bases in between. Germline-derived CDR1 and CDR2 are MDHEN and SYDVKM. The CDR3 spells CASTTPRSSPLHF. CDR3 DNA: TGTGCCAGCACAACGCCCAGAAGCTCACCCCTCCACTTT.

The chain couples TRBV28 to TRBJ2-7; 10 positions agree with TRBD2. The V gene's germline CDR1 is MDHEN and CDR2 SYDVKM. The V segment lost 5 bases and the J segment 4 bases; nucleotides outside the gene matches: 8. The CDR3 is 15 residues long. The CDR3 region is CASSPRGSGRYEQYF. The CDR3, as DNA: TGTGCCAGCAGTCCCCGGGGTAGCGGGAGGTACGAGCAGTACTTC.

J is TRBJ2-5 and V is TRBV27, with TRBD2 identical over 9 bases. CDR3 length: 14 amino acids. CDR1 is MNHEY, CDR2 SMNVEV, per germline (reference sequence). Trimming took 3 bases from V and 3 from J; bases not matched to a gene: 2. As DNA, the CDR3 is TGTGCCAGCAGTTTTAGCGGGAGCGAAGAGACCCAGTACTTC. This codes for CASSFSGSEETQYF.

The CDR3, as DNA: TGCAGCGGCCTTACAGAACACAAAAACATTCAGTACTTC. It codes for CSGLTEHKNIQYF. The rearrangement uses TRBV29-1 and TRBJ2-4; the D is unclear. V was shortened by 7 bases and J by 3 bases, with 13 bases between the two germline ends. The germline V gene has CDR1 SQVTM and CDR2 ANQGSEA. The CDR3 has 13 amino acids.

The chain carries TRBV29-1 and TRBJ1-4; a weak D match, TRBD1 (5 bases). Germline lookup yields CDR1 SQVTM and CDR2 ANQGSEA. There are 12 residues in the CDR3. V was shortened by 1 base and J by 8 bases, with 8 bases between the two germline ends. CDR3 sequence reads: CSVEAGREKLFF. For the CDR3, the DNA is TGCAGCGTTGAAGCAGGGAGGGAAAAACTGTTTTTT.

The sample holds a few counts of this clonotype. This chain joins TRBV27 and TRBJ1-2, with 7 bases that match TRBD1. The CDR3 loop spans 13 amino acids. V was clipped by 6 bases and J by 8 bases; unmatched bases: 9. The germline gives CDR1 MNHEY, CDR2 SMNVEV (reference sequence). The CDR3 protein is CASSHTGAGGYTF. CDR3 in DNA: TGTGCCAGCAGCCATACAGGGGCGGGAGGCTACACCTTC.

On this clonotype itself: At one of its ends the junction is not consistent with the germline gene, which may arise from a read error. CDR3 region: CACSAGTGGADGYTF. In DNA form, the CDR3 reads TGTGCCTGCAGTGCCGGGACAGGGGGCGCCGATGGCTACACCTTC. The chain is built from TRBV6-4 and TRBJ1-2, with 12 bases identical to TRBD1. The length of the CDR3 is 15 residues. Germline assignment: CDR1 MRHNA and CDR2 SNTAGT.

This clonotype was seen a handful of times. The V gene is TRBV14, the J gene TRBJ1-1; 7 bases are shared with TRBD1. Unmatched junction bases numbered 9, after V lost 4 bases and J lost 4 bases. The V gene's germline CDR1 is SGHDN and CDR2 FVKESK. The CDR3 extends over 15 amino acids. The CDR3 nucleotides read TGTGCCAGCAGCCCCTTCCAGACAGGGTCCACTGAAGCTTTCTTT. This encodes CASSPFQTGSTEAFF.

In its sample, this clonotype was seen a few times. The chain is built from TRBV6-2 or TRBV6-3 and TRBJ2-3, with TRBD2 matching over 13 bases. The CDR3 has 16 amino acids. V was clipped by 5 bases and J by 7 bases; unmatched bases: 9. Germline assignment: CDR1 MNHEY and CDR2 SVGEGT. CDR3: CASSRPGTSGKNTQYF. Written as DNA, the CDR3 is TGTGCCAGCAGTCGACCCGGGACTAGCGGGAAAAATACGCAGTATTTT.

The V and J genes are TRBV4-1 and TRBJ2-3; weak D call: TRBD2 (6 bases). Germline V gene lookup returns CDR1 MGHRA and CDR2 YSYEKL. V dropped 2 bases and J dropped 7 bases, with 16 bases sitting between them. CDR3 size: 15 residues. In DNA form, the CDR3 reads TGCGCCAGCAGCCAACGGGACTCAGACACGAATACGCAGTATTTT. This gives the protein CASSQRDSDTNTQYF.

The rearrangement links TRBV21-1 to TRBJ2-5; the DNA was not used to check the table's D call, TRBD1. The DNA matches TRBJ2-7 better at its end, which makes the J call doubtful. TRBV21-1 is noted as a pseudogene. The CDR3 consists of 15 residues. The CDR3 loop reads CASSKLTGDWYEQYF. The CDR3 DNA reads TGTGCCAGCAGCAAGCTCACAGGGGATTGGTACGAGCAGTACTTC.

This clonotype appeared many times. The CDR3 protein is CSVEEVQVRSPLHF. In DNA form, the CDR3 reads TGCAGCGTTGAAGAAGTGCAGGTTAGGTCACCCCTCCACTTT. This chain links TRBV29-1 with TRBJ1-6; D gene ambiguous. Germline V gives CDR1 SQVTM, CDR2 ANQGSEA. Deletions cut 0 bases from V and 10 bases from J, with 13 bases between. CDR3 size: 14 residues.

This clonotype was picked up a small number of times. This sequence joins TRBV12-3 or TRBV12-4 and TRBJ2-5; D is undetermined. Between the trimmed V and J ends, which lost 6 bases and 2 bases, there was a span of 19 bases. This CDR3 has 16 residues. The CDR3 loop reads CASSQGPGPPQETQYF. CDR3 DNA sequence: TGTGCCAGCAGCCAAGGGCCAGGCCCACCTCAAGAGACCCAGTACTTC.

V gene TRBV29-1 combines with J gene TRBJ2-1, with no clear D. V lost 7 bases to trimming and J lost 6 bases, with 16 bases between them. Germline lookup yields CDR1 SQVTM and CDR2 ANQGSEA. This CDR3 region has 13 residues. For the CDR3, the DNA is TGCAGCGGATTAGATTGGGCCCTCAATGAGCAGTTCTTC. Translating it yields CSGLDWALNEQFF.

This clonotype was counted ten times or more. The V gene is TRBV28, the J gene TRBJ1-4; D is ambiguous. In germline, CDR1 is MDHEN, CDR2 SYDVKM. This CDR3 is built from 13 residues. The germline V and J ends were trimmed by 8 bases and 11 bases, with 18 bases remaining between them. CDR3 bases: TGTGCCAGCTTGGACCGCTCTGGCGCGAAACTGTTTTTT. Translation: CASLDRSGAKLFF.

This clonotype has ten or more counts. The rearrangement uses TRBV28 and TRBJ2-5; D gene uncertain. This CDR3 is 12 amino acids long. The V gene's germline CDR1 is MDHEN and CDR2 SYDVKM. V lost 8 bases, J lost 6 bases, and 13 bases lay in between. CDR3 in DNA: TGTGCCAGCGACGAGTTCGGGCAGACCCAGTACTTC. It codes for CASDEFGQTQYF.

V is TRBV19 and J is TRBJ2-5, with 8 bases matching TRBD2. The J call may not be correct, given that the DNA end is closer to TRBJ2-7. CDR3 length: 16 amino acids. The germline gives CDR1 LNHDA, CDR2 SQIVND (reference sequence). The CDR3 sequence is CASSIPGAGANYEQYF. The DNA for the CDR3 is TGTGCCAGTAGTATTCCAGGAGCGGGAGCTAATTACGAGCAGTACTTC.

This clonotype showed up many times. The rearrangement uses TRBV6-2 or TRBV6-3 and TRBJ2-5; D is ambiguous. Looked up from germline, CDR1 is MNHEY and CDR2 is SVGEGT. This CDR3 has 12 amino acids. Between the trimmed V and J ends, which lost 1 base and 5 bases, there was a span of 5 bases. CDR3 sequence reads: CASSYFGETQYF. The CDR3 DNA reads TGTGCCAGCAGTTACTTCGGGGAGACCCAGTACTTC.

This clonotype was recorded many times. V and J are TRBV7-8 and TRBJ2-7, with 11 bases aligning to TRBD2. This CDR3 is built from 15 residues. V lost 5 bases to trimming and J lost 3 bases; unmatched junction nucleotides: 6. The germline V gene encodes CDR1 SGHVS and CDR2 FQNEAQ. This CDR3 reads CASSPRLAGRYEQYF. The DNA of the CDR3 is TGTGCCAGCAGCCCCCGACTAGCGGGGCGCTACGAGCAGTACTTC.

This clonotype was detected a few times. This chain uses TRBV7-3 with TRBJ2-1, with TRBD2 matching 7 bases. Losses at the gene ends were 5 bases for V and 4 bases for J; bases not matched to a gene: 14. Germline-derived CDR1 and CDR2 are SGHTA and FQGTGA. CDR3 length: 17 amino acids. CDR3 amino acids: CASSPQTGLVAYNEQFF. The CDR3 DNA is TGTGCCAGCAGCCCCCAAACTGGACTAGTGGCTTACAATGAGCAGTTCTTC.

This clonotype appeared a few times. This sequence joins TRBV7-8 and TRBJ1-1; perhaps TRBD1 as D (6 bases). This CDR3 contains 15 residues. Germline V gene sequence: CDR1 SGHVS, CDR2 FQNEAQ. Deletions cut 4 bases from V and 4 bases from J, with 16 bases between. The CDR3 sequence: CASSSLTGMATEAFF. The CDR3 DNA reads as TGTGCCAGCAGCTCCCTAACAGGGATGGCCACTGAAGCTTTCTTT.

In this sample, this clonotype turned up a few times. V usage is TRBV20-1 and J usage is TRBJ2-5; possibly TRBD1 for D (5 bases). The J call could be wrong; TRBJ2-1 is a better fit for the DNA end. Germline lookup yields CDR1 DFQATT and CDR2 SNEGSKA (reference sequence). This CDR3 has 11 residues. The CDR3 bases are TGCAGTGCTAACAGGAGAAATGAGCAGTTCTTC. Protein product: CSANRRNEQFF.

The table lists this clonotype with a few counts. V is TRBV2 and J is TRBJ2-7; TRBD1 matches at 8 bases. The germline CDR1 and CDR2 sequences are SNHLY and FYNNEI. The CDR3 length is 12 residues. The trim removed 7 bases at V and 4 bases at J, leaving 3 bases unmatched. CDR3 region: CASTRQGYEQYF. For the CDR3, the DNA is TGTGCCAGCACCAGACAGGGGTACGAGCAGTACTTC.

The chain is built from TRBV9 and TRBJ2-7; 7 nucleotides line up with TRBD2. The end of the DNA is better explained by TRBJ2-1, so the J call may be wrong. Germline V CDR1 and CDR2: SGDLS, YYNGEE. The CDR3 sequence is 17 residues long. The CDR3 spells CASSVGLAGDPNNEQFF. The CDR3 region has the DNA TGTGCCAGCAGCGTAGGACTTGCGGGAGACCCCAACAATGAGCAGTTCTTC.

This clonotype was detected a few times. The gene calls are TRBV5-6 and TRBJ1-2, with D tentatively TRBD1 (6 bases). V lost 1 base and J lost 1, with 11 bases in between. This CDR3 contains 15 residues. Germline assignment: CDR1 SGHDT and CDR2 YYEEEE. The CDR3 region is CASSLQGRSNYGYTF. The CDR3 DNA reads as TGTGCCAGCAGCTTGCAGGGGAGAAGTAACTATGGCTACACCTTC.